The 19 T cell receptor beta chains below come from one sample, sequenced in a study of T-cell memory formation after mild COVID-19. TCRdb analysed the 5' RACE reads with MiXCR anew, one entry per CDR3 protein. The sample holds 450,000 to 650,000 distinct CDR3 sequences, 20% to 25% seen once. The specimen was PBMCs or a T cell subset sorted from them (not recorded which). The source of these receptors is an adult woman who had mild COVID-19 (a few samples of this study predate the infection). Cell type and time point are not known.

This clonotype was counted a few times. Written as DNA, the CDR3 is TGTGCCAGCAGCCCGGGGCTAGCGGGGGGGCTTACAGATACGCAGTATTTT. Protein sequence: CASSPGLAGGLTDTQYF. The chain employs TRBV9 and TRBJ2-3, with 12 bases aligning to TRBD2. With 4 bases clipped from V and 3 bases from J, the junction kept 9 bases outside the gene matches. CDR3 length equals 17 residues. CDR1 and CDR2 (germline): SGDLS, YYNGEE.

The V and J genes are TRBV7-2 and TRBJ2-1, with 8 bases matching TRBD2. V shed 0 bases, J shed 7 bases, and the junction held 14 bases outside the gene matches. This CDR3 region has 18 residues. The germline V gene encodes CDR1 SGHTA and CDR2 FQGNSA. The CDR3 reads CASSLAVSGGGLANEQFF. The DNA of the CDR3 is TGTGCCAGCAGCTTAGCGGTCTCTGGCGGGGGGTTGGCTAATGAGCAGTTCTTC. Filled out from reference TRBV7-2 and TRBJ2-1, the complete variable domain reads GAGVSQSPSNKVTEKGKDVELRCDPISGHTALYWYRQSLGQGLEFLIYFQGNSAPDKSGLPSDRFSAERTGGSVSTLTIQRTQQEDSAVYLCASSLAVSGGGLANEQFFGPGTRLTVL.

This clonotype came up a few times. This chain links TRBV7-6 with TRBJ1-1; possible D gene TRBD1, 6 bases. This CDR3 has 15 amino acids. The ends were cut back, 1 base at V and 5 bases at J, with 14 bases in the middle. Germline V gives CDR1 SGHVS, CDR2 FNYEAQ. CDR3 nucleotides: TGTGCCAGCAGCTTAGTCGGTCGGGGGCAAACTGAAGCTTTCTTT. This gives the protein CASSLVGRGQTEAFF.

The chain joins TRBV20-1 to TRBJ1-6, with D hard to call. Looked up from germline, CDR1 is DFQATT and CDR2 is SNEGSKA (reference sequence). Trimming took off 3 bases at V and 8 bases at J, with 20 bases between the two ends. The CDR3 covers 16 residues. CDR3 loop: CSARELRSWFDSPLHF. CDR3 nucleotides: TGCAGTGCTAGGGAACTGCGGTCCTGGTTTGATTCACCCCTCCACTTT.

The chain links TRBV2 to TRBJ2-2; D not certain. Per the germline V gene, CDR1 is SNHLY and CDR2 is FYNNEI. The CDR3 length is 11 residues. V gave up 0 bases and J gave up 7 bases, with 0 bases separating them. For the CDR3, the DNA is TGTGCCAGCAGTGAAGCCGGGGAGCTGTTTTTT. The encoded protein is CASSEAGELFF.

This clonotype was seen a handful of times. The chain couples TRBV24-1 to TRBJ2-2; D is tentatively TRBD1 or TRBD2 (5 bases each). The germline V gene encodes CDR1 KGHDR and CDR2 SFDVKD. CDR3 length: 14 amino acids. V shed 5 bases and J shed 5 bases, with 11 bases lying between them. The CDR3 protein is CATSVDWGTGELFF. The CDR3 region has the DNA TGTGCCACCAGTGTCGATTGGGGGACCGGGGAGCTGTTTTTT.

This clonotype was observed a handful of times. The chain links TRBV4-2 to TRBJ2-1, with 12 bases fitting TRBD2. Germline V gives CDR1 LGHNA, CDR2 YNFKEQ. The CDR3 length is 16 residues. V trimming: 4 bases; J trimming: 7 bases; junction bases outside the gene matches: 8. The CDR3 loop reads CASSPSKTSGRNEQFF. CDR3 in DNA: TGTGCCAGCAGCCCGTCTAAGACTAGCGGGAGAAATGAGCAGTTCTTC.

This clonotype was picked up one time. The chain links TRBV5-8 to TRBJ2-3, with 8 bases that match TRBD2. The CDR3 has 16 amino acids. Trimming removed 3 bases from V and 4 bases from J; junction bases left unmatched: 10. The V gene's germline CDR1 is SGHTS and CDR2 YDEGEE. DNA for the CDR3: TGTGCCAGCAGCTCAAAGCGGGAGTTCTTGGCAGATACGCAGTATTTT. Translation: CASSSKREFLADTQYF.

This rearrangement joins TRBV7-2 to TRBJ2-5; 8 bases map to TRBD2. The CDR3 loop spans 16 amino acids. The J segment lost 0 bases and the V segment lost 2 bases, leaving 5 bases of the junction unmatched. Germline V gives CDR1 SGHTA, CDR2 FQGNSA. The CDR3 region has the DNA TGTGCCAGCAGCTTAAGGGCTAGCGGGTACCAAGAGACCCAGTACTTC. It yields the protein CASSLRASGYQETQYF. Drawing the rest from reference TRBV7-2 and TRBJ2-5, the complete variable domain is GAGVSQSPSNKVTEKGKDVELRCDPISGHTALYWYRQSLGQGLEFLIYFQGNSAPDKSGLPSDRFSAERTGGSVSTLTIQRTQQEDSAVYLCASSLRASGYQETQYFGPGTRLLVL.

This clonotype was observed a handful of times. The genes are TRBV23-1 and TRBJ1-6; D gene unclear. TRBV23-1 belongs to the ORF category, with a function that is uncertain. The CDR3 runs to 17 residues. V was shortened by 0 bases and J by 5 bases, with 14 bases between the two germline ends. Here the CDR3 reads CASSQSVSSSHNSPLHF. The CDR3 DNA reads TGCGCCAGCAGTCAATCGGTTTCGAGCAGCCATAATTCACCCCTCCACTTT.

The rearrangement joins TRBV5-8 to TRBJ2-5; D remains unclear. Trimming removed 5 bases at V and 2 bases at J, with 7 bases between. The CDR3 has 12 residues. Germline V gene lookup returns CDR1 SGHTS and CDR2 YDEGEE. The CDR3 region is CASRVDQETQYF. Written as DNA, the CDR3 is TGTGCCAGCAGAGTGGATCAAGAGACCCAGTACTTC.

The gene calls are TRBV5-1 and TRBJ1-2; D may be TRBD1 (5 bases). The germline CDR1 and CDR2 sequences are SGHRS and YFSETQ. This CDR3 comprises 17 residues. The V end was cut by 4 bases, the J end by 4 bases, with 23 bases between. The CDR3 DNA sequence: TGCGCCAGCAGCCAGGAGGTCCCTCGGTGGCAGGGCTATGGCTACACCTTC. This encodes CASSQEVPRWQGYGYTF.

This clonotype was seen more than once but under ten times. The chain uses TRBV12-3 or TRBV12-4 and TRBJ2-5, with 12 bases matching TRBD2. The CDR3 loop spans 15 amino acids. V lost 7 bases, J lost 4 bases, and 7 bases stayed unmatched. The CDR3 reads CASTPSGRAGETQYF. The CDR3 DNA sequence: TGTGCCAGCACTCCTAGCGGGAGGGCCGGAGAGACCCAGTACTTC.

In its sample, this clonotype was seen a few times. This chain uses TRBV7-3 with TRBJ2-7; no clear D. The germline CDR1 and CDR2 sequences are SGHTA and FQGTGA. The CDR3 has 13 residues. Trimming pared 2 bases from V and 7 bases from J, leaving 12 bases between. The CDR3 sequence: CASSLYHPREQYF. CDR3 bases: TGTGCCAGCAGCTTATATCACCCGCGGGAGCAGTACTTC.

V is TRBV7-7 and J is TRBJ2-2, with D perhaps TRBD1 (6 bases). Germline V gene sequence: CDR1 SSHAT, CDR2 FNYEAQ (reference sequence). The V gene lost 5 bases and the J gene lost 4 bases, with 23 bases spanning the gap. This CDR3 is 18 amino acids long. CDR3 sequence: CASSEKIGLQGSTGELFF. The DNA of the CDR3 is TGTGCCAGCAGCGAAAAGATAGGTCTCCAGGGGAGCACCGGGGAGCTGTTTTTT.

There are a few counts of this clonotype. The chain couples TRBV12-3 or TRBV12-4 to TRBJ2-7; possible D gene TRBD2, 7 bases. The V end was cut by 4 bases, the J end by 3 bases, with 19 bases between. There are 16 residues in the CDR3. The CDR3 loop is CASSSPGGSPNYEQYF. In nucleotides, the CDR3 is TGTGCCAGCAGTTCCCCGGGGGGCAGCCCAAACTACGAGCAGTACTTC.

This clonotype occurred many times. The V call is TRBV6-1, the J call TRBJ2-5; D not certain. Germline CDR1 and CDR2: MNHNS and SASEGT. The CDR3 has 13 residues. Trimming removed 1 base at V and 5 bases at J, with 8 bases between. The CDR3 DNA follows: TGTGCCAGCAGTGAAGGGGTTCGTGAGACCCAGTACTTC. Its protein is CASSEGVRETQYF.

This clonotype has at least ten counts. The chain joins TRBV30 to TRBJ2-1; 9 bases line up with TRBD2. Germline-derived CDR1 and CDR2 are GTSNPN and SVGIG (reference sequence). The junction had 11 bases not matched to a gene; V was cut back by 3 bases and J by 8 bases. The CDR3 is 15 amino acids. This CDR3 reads CAWRTRREGRYEQFF. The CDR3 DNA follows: TGTGCCTGGAGGACGAGGCGGGAGGGAAGGTATGAGCAGTTCTTC.

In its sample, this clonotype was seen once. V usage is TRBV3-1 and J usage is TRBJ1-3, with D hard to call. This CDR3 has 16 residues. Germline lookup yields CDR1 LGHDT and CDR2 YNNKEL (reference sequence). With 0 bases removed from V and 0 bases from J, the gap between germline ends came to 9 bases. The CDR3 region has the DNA TGTGCCAGCAGCCAAGAGGTGGGGTACTCTGGAAACACCATATATTTT. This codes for CASSQEVGYSGNTIYF.